This entry lists 6 T cell receptor beta chains sequenced from one sample in a study of T cell responses to AZD1222 COVID-19 vaccine (dated by TCRdb to the early 2020s). Libraries were constructed by the immunoSEQ multiplex PCR assay. The table was pulled from immuneACCESS by TCRdb, which kept in-frame rearrangements only. Such tables lose some clones; where checked, under half of the loss comes from unresolved V genes, and the rest has no known cause. The table for this sample lists over 100,000 clones; around 90% of them were counted only once. Of the sample, 5.2% falls within the top ten clones. What this sample's time point label stands for: baseline before first vaccination. The specimen was peripheral blood, collected on day 0 of AZD1222 vaccination. The receptor source for this set is an adult in good health.

This chain links TRBV28 with TRBJ1-5; TRBD1 might be the D (6 bases). V was trimmed by 3 bases and J by 3 bases, leaving 12 bases between them. Germline CDR1 is MDHEN and CDR2 is SYDVKM. The CDR3 length is 15 residues. CDR3 in amino acids: CASSFTGPNNQPQHF. The CDR3 DNA reads TGTGCCAGCAGTTTCACAGGGCCGAACAATCAGCCCCAGCATTTT.

The CDR3 is CASSLEVAGNTIYF. Written as DNA, the CDR3 is TGCGCCAGCAGCTTGGAAGTAGCTGGAAACACCATATATTTT. The V gene is TRBV5-1, the J gene TRBJ1-3, with D hard to call. There are 14 residues in the CDR3. Germline loops: CDR1 SGHRS, CDR2 YFSETQ. The V and J ends lost 0 bases and 2 bases respectively, with 6 bases between them.

The rearrangement links TRBV5-6 to TRBJ1-5, with D uncertain. Germline assignment: CDR1 SGHDT and CDR2 YYEEEE. With 3 bases removed from V and 0 bases from J, the gap between germline ends came to 4 bases. This CDR3 spans 13 amino acids. The CDR3 protein is CASSSGSNQPQHF. CDR3 coding DNA: TGTGCCAGCAGCTCAGGTAGCAATCAGCCCCAGCATTTT. Looking up the rest from reference TRBV5-6 and TRBJ1-5 gives the full variable domain: DAGVTQSPTHLIKTRGQQVTLRCSPKSGHDTVSWYQQALGQGPQFIFQYYEEEERQRGNFPDRFSGHQFPNYSSELNVNALLLGDSALYLCASSSGSNQPQHFGDGTRLSIL.

This clone came up once. The genes are TRBV18 and TRBJ2-7; possible D gene TRBD1, 6 bases. The length of the CDR3 is 15 residues. CDR1 and CDR2 (germline): KGHSH, LQKENI. Deletions cut 2 bases from V and 0 bases from J, with 11 bases between. The DNA for the CDR3 is TGTGCCAGCTCACCAGAGGGCAGGGGCTCCTACGAGCAGTACTTC. Residues: CASSPEGRGSYEQYF.

The chain couples TRBV29-1 to TRBJ2-3; no definite D call. Trimming took 6 bases from V and 5 from J, leaving 12 bases between them. This CDR3 spans 12 amino acids. Germline V gene sequence: CDR1 SQVTM, CDR2 ANQGSEA. The CDR3 region is CSVQKTGDTQYF. CDR3 nucleotide sequence: TGCAGCGTACAAAAAACCGGAGATACGCAGTATTTT.

The rearrangement uses TRBV28 and TRBJ2-1; D possibly corresponds to TRBD2 (6 bases). The germline V and J ends were trimmed by 8 bases and 7 bases, with 15 bases remaining between them. This CDR3 spans 13 amino acids. Germline V lookup: CDR1 MDHEN, CDR2 SYDVKM. The CDR3 nucleotides are TGTGCCAGCCGGGAACATGGGAGGAATGAGCAGTTCTTC. It codes for CASREHGRNEQFF.